The rows below give T cell receptor beta chains drawn from one sample of a study of molecular identifiers for immune sequencing clone quantification. TCRdb redid the calling of the PCR reads with MiXCR, one entry per CDR3 protein. The sample gives about 510,000 distinct CDR3 sequences, under 30% of which show up once; around 0.79% is in the top ten. The sample taken for sequencing was naive CD8+ T cells from blood, with Jurkat cell RNA spiked in. The source is a human donor in good health. Some libraries in this study had Jurkat cell RNA spiked in. The CDR3 runs from the conserved cysteine through the conserved F or W. D genes are given only for firm matches. Size is omitted from some rows. Given values are once, few, many or a class for expanded clones.

j_call: TRBJ2-7; d_call: .; v_call: TRBV11-2; clone_size: .; cdr3_nt: TGTGCCAGCAGCTTAGTGGGGCCATACGAGCAGTACTTC; cdr3_aa: CASSLVGPYEQYF
j_call: TRBJ1-5; d_call: TRBD1; v_call: TRBV7-2; clone_size: .; cdr3_nt: TGTGCCAGCAGCTCCGGGACAGGGTTAGAGGTGTATGGCAATCAGCCCCAGCATTTT; cdr3_aa: CASSSGTGLEVYGNQPQHF
j_call: TRBJ2-7; d_call: TRBD1; v_call: TRBV19; clone_size: few; cdr3_nt: TGTGCCTCGGTTCCGGGGACAGGGACCATCCAGAAAGGAGAGCAGTACTTC; cdr3_aa: CASVPGTGTIQKGEQYF
j_call: TRBJ2-7; d_call: TRBD1; v_call: TRBV25-1; clone_size: few; cdr3_nt: TGTGCCAGCAGTGAATGGGGGACAGGGAGCTACGAGCAGTACTTC; cdr3_aa: CASSEWGTGSYEQYF
j_call: TRBJ1-5; d_call: .; v_call: TRBV4-2; clone_size: many; cdr3_nt: TGTGCCAGCAGCCAGGTACAGGGAAGTCATCCCCAGCATTTT; cdr3_aa: CASSQVQGSHPQHF
j_call: TRBJ2-7; d_call: .; v_call: TRBV6-2/TRBV6-3; clone_size: few; cdr3_nt: TGTGCCAGCAGTTACGGGACACCATACGAGCAGTACTTC; cdr3_aa: CASSYGTPYEQYF
j_call: TRBJ2-7; d_call: TRBD2; v_call: TRBV4-3; clone_size: few; cdr3_nt: TGCGCCAGCAGCCAAGGACAGCGGGACTACGAGCAGTACTTC; cdr3_aa: CASSQGQRDYEQYF
j_call: TRBJ2-5; d_call: TRBD1; v_call: TRBV9; clone_size: few; cdr3_nt: TGTGCCAGCAGCGCCTGGGACAGCCAAGAGCCCCAGTACTTC; cdr3_aa: CASSAWDSQEPQYF
j_call: TRBJ2-1; d_call: .; v_call: TRBV28; clone_size: many; cdr3_nt: TGTGCCAGCAGTCTTCGAGAGCAGTTCTTC; cdr3_aa: CASSLREQFF
j_call: TRBJ2-7; d_call: TRBD2; v_call: TRBV12-3/TRBV12-4; clone_size: few; cdr3_nt: TGTGCCAGCAGTTTCCACGGACTAGCGGGAGTTGTTTCGTGGGAGCAGTACTTC; cdr3_aa: CASSFHGLAGVVSWEQYF
j_call: TRBJ1-2; d_call: .; v_call: TRBV7-2; clone_size: .; cdr3_nt: TGTGCCAGCACCCTGGAGACGGAGACTTTCTATGGCTACACCTTC; cdr3_aa: CASTLETETFYGYTF
j_call: TRBJ2-7; d_call: .; v_call: TRBV28; clone_size: many; cdr3_nt: TGTGCCAGCAGCCCTCCGGGACTCCCGGGGGAGCAGTACTTC; cdr3_aa: CASSPPGLPGEQYF
j_call: TRBJ2-7; d_call: TRBD1; v_call: TRBV29-1; clone_size: .; cdr3_nt: TGCAGCCCTTGGACAGGGCCGACCTACGAGCAGTACTTC; cdr3_aa: CSPWTGPTYEQYF
j_call: TRBJ2-3; d_call: TRBD2; v_call: TRBV3-1; clone_size: many; cdr3_nt: TGTGCCAGCAGCCAAGAAGTCCGCGGGGGGTTCTCCGATACGCAGTATTTT; cdr3_aa: CASSQEVRGGFSDTQYF
j_call: TRBJ2-7; d_call: .; v_call: TRBV7-6; clone_size: many; cdr3_nt: TGTGCCAGCAGCTTAACGTCAACAGGGCACGAGCAGTACTTC; cdr3_aa: CASSLTSTGHEQYF
j_call: TRBJ1-5; d_call: .; v_call: TRBV19; clone_size: .; cdr3_nt: TGTGCCAGTAGTGCCGGGACGAGGGGTAGCAATCAGCCCCAGCATTTT; cdr3_aa: CASSAGTRGSNQPQHF